The 11 T cell receptor beta chains given below trace back to one sample, sequenced in a study of identifying expanded T cells in peripheral blood. The assay was immunoSEQ multiplex PCR, and TCRdb's table has in-frame clones only and misses some. The table shows about 100,000 clones, with roughly 88% occurring only once. Sample: blood. These receptors originate from a person aged 18 to 70 in good health.

The DNA of the CDR3 is TGCGCCAGCAGCCAAGATATAGGGTCCGGCTACACCTTC. Translation gives CASSQDIGSGYTF. The chain employs TRBV4-3 and TRBJ1-2; no definite D call. Per the germline V gene, CDR1 is LGHNA and CDR2 is YSLEER. This CDR3 spans 13 amino acids. Trimming removed 0 bases from V and 8 bases from J, with 10 bases in between.

The V gene is TRBV7-8, the J gene TRBJ2-1; possibly TRBD1 for D (6 bases). The CDR3 runs 14 residues. Between the trimmed V and J ends, which lost 0 bases and 8 bases, there was a span of 11 bases. The germline gives CDR1 SGHVS, CDR2 FQNEAQ. Written as DNA, the CDR3 is TGTGCCAGCAGCTTAGCGGGGGCGTCTTATGAGCAGTTCTTC. Its protein product is CASSLAGASYEQFF.

The sample holds one count of this clone. The rearrangement links TRBV5-1 to TRBJ2-1; D is uncertain. The CDR3 has 16 residues. Trimming pared 4 bases from V and 4 bases from J, leaving 18 bases between. CDR1 is SGHRS, CDR2 YFSETQ, per germline. DNA of the CDR3: TGCGCCAGCAGCCCCGCAGGTGTGTTAGTGTACAATGAGCAGTTCTTC. Residues: CASSPAGVLVYNEQFF.

V usage is TRBV5-8 and J usage is TRBJ1-2; the D is unclear. The CDR3 spans 16 residues. Germline lookup yields CDR1 SGHTS and CDR2 YDEGEE. Trimming removed 5 bases at V and 2 bases at J, with 19 bases between. The CDR3 sequence is CASRSTGSDLNYGYTF. Here the CDR3 DNA reads TGTGCCAGCAGATCAACCGGGAGCGACTTAAACTATGGCTACACCTTC.

V and J are TRBV13 and TRBJ2-1, with D perhaps matching TRBD1 (6 bases). CDR1 is PRHDT and CDR2 is FYEKMQ in the germline V gene (reference sequence). This CDR3 region has 14 residues. The V end was cut by 4 bases, the J end by 8 bases, with 15 bases between. Here the CDR3 DNA reads TGTGCCAGCAGCTCCCGTGAACAGGGCCATGAGCAGTTCTTC. Protein product: CASSSREQGHEQFF.

This clone was counted a few times. V and J are TRBV18 and TRBJ1-1; D not resolved. This CDR3 has 13 residues. CDR1 is KGHSH and CDR2 is LQKENI in the germline V gene. V lost 2 bases and J lost 11, with 15 bases in between. In DNA form, the CDR3 reads TGTGCCAGCTCACCATCCCGCCTAGAGGAGGCTTTCTTT. As protein: CASSPSRLEEAFF.

A single count supports this clone. The chain carries TRBV5-1 and TRBJ2-2; 10 positions match TRBD1. V dropped 3 bases and J dropped 6; count of bases not matched to a gene: 5. The CDR3 runs to 15 residues. Germline assignment: CDR1 SGHRS and CDR2 YFSETQ. This CDR3 reads CASSSPGQGPGELFF. Written as DNA, the CDR3 is TGCGCCAGCAGCTCACCGGGACAGGGGCCCGGGGAGCTGTTTTTT. The full variable domain, completed using reference TRBV5-1 and TRBJ2-2, is KAGVTQTPRYLIKTRGQQVTLSCSPISGHRSVSWYQQTPGQGLQFLFEYFSETQRNKGNFPGRFSGRQFSNSRSEMNVSTLELGDSALYLCASSSPGQGPGELFFGEGSRLTVL.

CDR3 nucleotides: TGTGCCAGCAGCTTAGCGCGGGAACCGAGGCCCCAAGAGACCCAGTACTTC. Its protein product is CASSLAREPRPQETQYF. The J gene is TRBJ2-5, the V gene TRBV11-3; D is perhaps TRBD2 (6 bases). Germline CDR1 and CDR2: SGHNT and YENEEA. The V end was cut by 1 base, the J end by 1 base, with 16 bases between. CDR3 length: 17 residues. The complete variable domain, with remaining parts taken from reference TRBV11-3 and TRBJ2-5, reads EAGVVQSPRYKIIEKKQPVAFWCNPISGHNTLYWYLQNLGQGPELLIRYENEEAVDDSQLPKDRFSAERLKGVDSTLKIQPAELGDSAVYLCASSLAREPRPQETQYFGPGTRLLVL.

The chain employs TRBV4-3 and TRBJ2-7; perhaps TRBD1 as D (5 bases). The CDR3 is 15 amino acids. V lost 1 base and J 5 bases, leaving 15 bases between the germline ends. Per germline, CDR1 LGHNA and CDR2 YSLEER. CDR3 sequence (DNA): TGCGCCAGCAGCCAAGGGGTCCGGCAGGGCCACGAGCAGTACTTC. Translated: CASSQGVRQGHEQYF.

CDR3 sequence: CASSPGGPDTQYF. The CDR3 region has the DNA TGTGCCAGCAGCCCTGGAGGACCAGATACGCAGTATTTT. The rearrangement uses TRBV4-2 and TRBJ2-3, with D tentatively TRBD2 (5 bases). The germline V gene has CDR1 LGHNA and CDR2 YNFKEQ. The CDR3 length is 13 residues. Trimming shortened V by 4 bases and J by 4 bases, and 9 bases separated the two germline ends.

The V and J genes are TRBV6-1 and TRBJ1-1, with 7 nucleotides matching TRBD1. This CDR3 has 14 amino acids. The germline gives CDR1 MNHNS, CDR2 SASEGT. After removal of 5 bases from V and 1 base from J, the junction contained 4 bases not matched to a gene. The CDR3 DNA follows: TGTGCCAGCAGTAAGACAGGGAAGAACACTGAAGCTTTCTTT. This codes for CASSKTGKNTEAFF.